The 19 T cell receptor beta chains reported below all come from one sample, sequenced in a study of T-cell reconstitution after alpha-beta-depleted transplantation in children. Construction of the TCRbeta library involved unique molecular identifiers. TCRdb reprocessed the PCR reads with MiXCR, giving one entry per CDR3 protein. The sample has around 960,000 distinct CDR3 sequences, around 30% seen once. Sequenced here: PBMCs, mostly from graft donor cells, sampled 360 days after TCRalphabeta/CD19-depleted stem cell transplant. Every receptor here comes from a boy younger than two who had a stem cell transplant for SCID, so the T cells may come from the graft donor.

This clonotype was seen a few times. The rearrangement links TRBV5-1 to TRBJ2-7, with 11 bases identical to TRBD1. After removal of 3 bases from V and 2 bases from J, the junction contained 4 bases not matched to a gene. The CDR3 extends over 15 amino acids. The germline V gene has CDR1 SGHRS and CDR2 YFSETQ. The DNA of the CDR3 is TGCGCCAGCAGCTACTCGGGACAGGGGGCCTACGAGCAGTACTTC. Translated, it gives CASSYSGQGAYEQYF.

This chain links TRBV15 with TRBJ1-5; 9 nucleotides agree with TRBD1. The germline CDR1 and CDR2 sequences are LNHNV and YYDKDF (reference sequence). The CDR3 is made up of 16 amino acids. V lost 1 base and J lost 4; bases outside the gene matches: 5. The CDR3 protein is CATSRARGTGNQPQHF. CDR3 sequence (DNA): TGTGCCACCAGCAGAGCCAGGGGGACAGGGAATCAGCCCCAGCATTTT.

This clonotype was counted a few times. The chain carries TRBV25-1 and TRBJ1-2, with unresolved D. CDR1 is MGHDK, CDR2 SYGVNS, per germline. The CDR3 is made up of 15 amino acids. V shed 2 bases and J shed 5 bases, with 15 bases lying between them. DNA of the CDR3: TGTGCCAGCAGTGAACCAAACTCGGGAAGTTATGGCTACACCTTC. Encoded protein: CASSEPNSGSYGYTF.

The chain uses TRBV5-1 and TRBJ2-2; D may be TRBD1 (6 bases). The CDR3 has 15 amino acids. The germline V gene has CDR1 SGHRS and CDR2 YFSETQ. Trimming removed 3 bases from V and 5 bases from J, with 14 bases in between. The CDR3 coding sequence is TGCGCCAGCAGCTATACGACAGGCATAACCGGGGAGCTGTTTTTT. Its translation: CASSYTTGITGELFF.

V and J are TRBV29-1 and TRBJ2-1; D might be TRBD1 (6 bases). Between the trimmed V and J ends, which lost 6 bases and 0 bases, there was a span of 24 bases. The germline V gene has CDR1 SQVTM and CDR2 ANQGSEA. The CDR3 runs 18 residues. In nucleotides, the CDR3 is TGCAGCGTCCGACCGGGACACCGGGGAGTGAGCTCCTACAATGAGCAGTTCTTC. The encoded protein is CSVRPGHRGVSSYNEQFF.

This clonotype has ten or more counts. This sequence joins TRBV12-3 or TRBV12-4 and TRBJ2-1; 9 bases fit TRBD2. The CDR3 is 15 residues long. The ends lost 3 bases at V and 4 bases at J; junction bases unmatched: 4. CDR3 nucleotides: TGTGCCAGCAGTTTGCCGGGACTAGCATACAATGAGCAGTTCTTC. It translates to CASSLPGLAYNEQFF.

The CDR3 sequence is CASSPTDRVRDEQYF. In DNA, the CDR3 is TGTGCCAGCAGCCCCACGGACAGGGTGAGGGACGAGCAGTACTTC. This chain connects TRBV13 to TRBJ2-7, with 8 bases matching TRBD1. Germline CDR1 reads PRHDT; CDR2 reads FYEKMQ (reference sequence). Trimming at V came to 5 bases and at J to 5 bases, leaving 11 bases not matched to a gene. This CDR3 region has 15 residues.

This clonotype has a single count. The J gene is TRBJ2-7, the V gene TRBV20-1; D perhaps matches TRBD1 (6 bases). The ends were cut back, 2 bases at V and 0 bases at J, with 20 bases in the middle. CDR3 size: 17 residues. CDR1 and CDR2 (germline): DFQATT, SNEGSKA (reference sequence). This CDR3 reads CSARPGTWGSISYEQYF. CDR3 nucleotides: TGCAGTGCTAGACCGGGGACATGGGGGTCTATCTCCTACGAGCAGTACTTC.

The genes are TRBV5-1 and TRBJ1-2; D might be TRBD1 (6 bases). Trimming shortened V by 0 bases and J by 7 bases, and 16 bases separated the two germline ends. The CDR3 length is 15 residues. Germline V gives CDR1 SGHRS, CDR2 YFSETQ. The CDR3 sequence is CASSLDRVGVTGYTF. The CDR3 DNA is TGCGCCAGCAGCTTGGACAGGGTAGGAGTGACTGGCTACACCTTC.

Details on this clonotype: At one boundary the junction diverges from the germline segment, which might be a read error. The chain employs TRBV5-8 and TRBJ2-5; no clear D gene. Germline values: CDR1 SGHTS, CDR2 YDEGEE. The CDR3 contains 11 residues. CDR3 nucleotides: TGCTTTGGATCTGATCAAGAGACCCAGTACTTC. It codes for CFGSDQETQYF.

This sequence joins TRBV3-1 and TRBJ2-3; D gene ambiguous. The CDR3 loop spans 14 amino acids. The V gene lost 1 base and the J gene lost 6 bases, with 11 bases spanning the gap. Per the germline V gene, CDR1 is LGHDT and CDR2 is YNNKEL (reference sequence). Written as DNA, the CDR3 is TGTGCCAGCAGCCAAGTCCCGCCCTGGGATACGCAGTATTTT. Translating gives CASSQVPPWDTQYF.

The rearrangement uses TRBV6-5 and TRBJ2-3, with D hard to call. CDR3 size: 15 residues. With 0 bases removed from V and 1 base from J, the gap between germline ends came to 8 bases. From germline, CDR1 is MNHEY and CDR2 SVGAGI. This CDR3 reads CASSYSLTGTDTQYF. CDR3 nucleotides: TGTGCCAGCAGTTACTCCTTAACAGGCACAGATACGCAGTATTTT.

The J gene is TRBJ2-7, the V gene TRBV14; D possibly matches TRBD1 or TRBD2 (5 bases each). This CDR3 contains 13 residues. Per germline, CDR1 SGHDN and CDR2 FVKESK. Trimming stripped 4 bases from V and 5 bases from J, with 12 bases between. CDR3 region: CASSPGANHEQYF. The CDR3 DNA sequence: TGTGCCAGCAGCCCCGGGGCAAACCACGAGCAGTACTTC.

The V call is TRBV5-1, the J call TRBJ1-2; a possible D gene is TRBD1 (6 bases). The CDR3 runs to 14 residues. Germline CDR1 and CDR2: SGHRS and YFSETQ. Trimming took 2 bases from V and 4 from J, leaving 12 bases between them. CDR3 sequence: CASSFGPGAYGYTF. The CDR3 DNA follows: TGCGCCAGCAGCTTCGGCCCGGGGGCCTATGGCTACACCTTC.

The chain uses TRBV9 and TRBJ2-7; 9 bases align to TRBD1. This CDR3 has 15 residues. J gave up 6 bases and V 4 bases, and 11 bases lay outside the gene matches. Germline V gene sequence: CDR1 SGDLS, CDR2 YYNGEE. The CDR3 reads CASSPQGTGYSEQYF. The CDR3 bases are TGTGCCAGCAGCCCCCAGGGGACAGGGTACAGCGAGCAGTACTTC.

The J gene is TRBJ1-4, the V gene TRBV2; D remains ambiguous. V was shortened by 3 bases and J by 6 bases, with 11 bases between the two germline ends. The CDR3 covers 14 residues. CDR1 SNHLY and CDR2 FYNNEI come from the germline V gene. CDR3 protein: CASSDPLKDEKLFF. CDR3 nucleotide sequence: TGTGCCAGCAGTGACCCCCTGAAGGATGAAAAACTGTTTTTT.

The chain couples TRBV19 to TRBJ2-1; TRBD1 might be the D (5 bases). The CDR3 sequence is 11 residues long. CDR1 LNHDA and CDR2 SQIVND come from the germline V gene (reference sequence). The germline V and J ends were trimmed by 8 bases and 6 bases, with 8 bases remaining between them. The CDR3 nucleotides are TGTGCCAGTCGACAGTTCAATGAGCAGTTCTTC. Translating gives CASRQFNEQFF.

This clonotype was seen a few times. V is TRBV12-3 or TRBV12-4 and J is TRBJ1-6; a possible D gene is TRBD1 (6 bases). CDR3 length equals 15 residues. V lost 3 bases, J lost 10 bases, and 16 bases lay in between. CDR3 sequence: CASSFTRGAESPLHF. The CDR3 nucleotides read TGTGCCAGCAGTTTTACGCGGGGGGCGGAATCACCCCTCCACTTT.

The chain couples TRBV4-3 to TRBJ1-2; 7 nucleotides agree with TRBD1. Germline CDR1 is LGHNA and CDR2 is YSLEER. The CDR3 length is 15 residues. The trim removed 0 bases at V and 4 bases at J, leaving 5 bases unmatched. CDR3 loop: CASSQDAGQTYGYTF. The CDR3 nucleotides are TGCGCCAGCAGCCAAGATGCGGGACAGACCTATGGCTACACCTTC.